This T cell receptor beta chain derives from a study of cytomegalovirus exposure and HLA in healthy donors. The study ran its PCR with 60 Vbeta and 13 Jbeta primers. TCRdb's copy holds only in-frame clones and misses some; the assay was immunoSEQ multiplex PCR. This sample has about 170,000 clones, with approximately 80% found just once. Overall study results and limits: An analysis was carried out later, and it reportedly showed fewer N-insertions in an Asian-associated ancestry cluster than the approximately 710-donor mean.

Germline V gene sequence: CDR1 SGHRS, CDR2 YFSETQ. CDR3 length equals 16 residues. Trimming shortened V by 0 bases and J by 2 bases, and 11 bases separated the two germline ends. This clone has only one observation. The antigen is not known. At the DNA level, this CDR3 is encoded by other sequences in the same sample as well. The TCR originated in a woman aged 50 to 60 in good health and CMV-seropositive. The chain has TRBV5-1 and TRBJ2-2; D perhaps matches TRBD1 (6 bases). The sample consisted of PBMCs. CDR3 loop: CASSLGGLANTGELFF. The DNA of the CDR3 is TGCGCCAGCAGCTTGGGGGGGCTAGCTAACACCGGGGAGCTGTTTTTT.